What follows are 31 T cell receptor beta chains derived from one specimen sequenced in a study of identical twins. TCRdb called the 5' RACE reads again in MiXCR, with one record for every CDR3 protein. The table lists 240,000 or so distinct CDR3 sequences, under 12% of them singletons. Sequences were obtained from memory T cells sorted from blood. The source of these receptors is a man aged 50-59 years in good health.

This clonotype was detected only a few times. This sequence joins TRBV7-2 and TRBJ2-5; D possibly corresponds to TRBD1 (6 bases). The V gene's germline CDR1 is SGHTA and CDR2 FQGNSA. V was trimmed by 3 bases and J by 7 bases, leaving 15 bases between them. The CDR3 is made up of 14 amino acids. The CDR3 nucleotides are TGTGCCAGCAGCTTCACAGGGCCGTGGGCGACCCAGTACTTC. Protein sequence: CASSFTGPWATQYF.

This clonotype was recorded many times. CDR3 nucleotides: TGCAGTGCCTGGCGGGAGGGCCGGCATCATGAGCAGTTCTTC. It codes for CSAWREGRHHEQFF. This chain joins TRBV20-1 and TRBJ2-1, with 9 bases lining up with TRBD2. CDR1 DFQATT and CDR2 SNEGSKA come from the germline V gene (reference sequence). This CDR3 has 14 amino acids. V was clipped by 6 bases and J by 8 bases; unmatched bases: 11.

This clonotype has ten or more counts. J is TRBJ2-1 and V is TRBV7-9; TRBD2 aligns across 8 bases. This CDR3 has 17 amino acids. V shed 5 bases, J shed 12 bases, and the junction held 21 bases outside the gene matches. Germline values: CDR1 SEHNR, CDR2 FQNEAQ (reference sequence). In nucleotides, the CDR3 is TGTGCCAGCAGCCCGACTACGACTGGGCGGGGGGTCCAGGGGCAGTTCTTC. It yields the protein CASSPTTTGRGVQGQFF. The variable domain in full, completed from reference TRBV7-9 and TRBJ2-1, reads DTGVSQNPRHKITKRGQNVTFRCDPISEHNRLYWYRQTLGQGPEFLTYFQNEAQLEKSRLLSDRFSAERPKGSFSTLEIQRTEQGDSAMYLCASSPTTTGRGVQGQFFGPGTRLTVL.

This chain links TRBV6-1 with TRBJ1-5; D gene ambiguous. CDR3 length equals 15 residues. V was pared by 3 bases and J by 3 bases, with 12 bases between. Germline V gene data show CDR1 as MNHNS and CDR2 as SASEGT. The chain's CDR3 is CASSDGRLANQPQHF. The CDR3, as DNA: TGTGCCAGCAGTGACGGCCGATTAGCCAATCAGCCCCAGCATTTT.

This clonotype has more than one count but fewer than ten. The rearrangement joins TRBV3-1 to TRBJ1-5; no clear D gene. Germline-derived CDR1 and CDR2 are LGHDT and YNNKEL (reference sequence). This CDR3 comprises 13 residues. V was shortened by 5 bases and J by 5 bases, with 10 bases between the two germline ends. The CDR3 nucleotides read TGTGCCAGCAGCTGGACGGGAGATCAGCCCCAGCATTTT. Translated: CASSWTGDQPQHF. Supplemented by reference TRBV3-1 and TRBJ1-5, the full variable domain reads DTAVSQTPKYLVTQMGNDKSIKCEQNLGHDTMYWYKQDSKKFLKIMFSYNNKELIINETVPNRFSPKSPDKAHLNLHINSLELGDSAVYFCASSWTGDQPQHFGDGTRLSIL.

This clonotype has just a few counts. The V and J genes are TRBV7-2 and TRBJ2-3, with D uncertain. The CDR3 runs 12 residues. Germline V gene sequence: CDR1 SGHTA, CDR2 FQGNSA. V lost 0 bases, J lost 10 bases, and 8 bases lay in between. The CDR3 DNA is TGTGCCAGCAGCTTAGCGGCTGGCGCGCAGTATTTT. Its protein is CASSLAAGAQYF. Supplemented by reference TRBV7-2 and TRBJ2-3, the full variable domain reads GAGVSQSPSNKVTEKGKDVELRCDPISGHTALYWYRQSLGQGLEFLIYFQGNSAPDKSGLPSDRFSAERTGGSVSTLTIQRTQQEDSAVYLCASSLAAGAQYFGPGTRLTVL.

This CDR3 is CASSFGQGGYNEQFF. In DNA, the CDR3 is TGTGCCAGCAGCTTCGGGCAGGGTGGCTACAATGAGCAGTTCTTC. The chain joins TRBV11-2 to TRBJ2-1; TRBD1 might be the D (5 bases). With 3 bases removed from V and 3 bases from J, the gap between germline ends came to 12 bases. This CDR3 contains 15 residues. Germline CDR1 is SGHAT and CDR2 is FQNNGV.

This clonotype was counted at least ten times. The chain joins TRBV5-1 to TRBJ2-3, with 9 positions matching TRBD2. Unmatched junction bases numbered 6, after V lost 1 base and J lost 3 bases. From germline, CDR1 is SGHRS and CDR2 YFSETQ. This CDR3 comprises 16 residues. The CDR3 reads CASSLRASGATDTQYF. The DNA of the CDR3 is TGCGCCAGCAGCTTGAGGGCTAGCGGGGCAACAGATACGCAGTATTTT.

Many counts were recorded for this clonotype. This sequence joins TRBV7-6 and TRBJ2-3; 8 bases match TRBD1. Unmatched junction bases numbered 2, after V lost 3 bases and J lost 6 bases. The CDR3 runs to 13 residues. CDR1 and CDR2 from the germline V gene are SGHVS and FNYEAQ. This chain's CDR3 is CASSLTGADTQYF. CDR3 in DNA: TGTGCCAGCAGCTTGACAGGGGCGGATACGCAGTATTTT.

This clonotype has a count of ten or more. CDR3 coding DNA: TGCGCCAGCAGCCAAGATGTTTCGGGGGCCGGATCGAACCAGTACTTC. It yields the protein CASSQDVSGAGSNQYF. The chain has TRBV4-3 and TRBJ2-5; D is possibly TRBD1 or TRBD2 (6 bases each). Between the trimmed V and J ends, which lost 0 bases and 10 bases, there was a span of 21 bases. Germline V gives CDR1 LGHNA, CDR2 YSLEER. The CDR3 is 16 amino acids.

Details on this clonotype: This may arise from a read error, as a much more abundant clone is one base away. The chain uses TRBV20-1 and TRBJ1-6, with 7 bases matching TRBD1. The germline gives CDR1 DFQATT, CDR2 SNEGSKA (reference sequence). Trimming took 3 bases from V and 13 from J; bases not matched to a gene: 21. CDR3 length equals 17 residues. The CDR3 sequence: CSARDRSRGIGKRPLHF. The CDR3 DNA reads TGCAGTGCTAGGGACAGGAGCAGGGGAATTGGGAAGAGGCCCCTCCACTTT.

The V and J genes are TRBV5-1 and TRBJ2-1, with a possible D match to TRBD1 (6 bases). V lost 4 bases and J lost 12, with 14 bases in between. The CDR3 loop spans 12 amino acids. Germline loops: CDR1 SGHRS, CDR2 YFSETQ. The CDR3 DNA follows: TGCGCCAGCAGCGCCACAGGGTTTGGGCAGTTCTTC. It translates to CASSATGFGQFF.

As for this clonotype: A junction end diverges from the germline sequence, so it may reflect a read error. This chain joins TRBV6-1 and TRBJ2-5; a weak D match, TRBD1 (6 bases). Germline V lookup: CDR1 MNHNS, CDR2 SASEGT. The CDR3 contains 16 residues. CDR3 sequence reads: CASRPYYGQHQETQYF. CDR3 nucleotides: TGTGCCAGCAGGCCTTACTACGGACAGCACCAGGAGACCCAGTACTTC.

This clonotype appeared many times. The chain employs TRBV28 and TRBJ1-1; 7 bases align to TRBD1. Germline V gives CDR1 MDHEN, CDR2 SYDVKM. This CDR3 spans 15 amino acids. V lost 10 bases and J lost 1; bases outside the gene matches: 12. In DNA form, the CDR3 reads TGTGCCACCAAGCTGACAGGGAAAGCGAACACTGAAGCTTTCTTT. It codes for CATKLTGKANTEAFF.

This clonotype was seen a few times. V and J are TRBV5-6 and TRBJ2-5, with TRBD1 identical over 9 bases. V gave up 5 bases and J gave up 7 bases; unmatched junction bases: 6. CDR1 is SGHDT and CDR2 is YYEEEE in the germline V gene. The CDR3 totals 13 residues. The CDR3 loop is CASRSGQGGTQYF. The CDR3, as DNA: TGTGCCAGCAGATCGGGACAGGGCGGGACCCAGTACTTC.

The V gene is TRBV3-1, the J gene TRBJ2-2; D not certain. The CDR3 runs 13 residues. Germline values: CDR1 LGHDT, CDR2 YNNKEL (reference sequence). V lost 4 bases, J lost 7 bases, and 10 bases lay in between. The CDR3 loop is CASSPFRVGELFF. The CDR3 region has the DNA TGTGCCAGCAGCCCCTTTAGGGTCGGGGAGCTGTTTTTT.

The DNA of the CDR3 is TGTGCCAGCAGCGGGACAGAGCCATATAATTCACCCCTCCACTTT. Protein: CASSGTEPYNSPLHF. J is TRBJ1-6 and V is TRBV2; 7 positions match TRBD1. V lost 6 bases and J lost 4; bases outside the gene matches: 6. This CDR3 is 15 amino acids long. Looked up from germline, CDR1 is SNHLY and CDR2 is FYNNEI.

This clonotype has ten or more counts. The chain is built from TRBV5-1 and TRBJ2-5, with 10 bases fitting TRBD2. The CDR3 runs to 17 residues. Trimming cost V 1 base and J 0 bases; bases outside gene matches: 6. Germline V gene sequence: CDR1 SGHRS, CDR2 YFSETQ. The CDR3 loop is CASSLTSGREYQETQYF. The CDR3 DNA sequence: TGCGCCAGCAGCTTGACCAGCGGGAGGGAGTACCAAGAGACCCAGTACTTC.

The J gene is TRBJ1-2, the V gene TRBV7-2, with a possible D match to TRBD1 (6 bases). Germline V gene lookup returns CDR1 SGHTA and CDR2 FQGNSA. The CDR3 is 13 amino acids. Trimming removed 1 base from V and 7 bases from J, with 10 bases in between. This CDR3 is CASSLDRAPGYTF. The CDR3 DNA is TGTGCCAGCAGCTTAGACAGGGCGCCTGGCTACACCTTC.

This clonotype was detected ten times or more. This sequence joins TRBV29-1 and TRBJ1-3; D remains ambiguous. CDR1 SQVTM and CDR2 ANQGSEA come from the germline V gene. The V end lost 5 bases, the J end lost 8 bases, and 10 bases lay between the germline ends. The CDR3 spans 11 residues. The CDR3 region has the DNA TGCAGCGTTCGGGAGGGAGACACCATATATTTT. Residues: CSVREGDTIYF.

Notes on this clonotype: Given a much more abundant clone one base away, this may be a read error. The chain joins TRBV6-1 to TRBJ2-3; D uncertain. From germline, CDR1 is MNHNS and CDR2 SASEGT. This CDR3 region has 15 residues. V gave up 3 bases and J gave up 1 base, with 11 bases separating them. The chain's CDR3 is CASSEGPLGTDTQYF. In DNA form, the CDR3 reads TGTGCCAGCAGTGAGGGCCCGCTAGGCACAGATACGCAGTATTTT.

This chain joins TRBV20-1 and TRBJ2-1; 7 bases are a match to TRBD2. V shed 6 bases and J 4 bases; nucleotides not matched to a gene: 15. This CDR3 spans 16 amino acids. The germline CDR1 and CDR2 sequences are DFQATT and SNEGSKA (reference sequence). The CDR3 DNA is TGCAGTGCCAACACCGGGACTACGTCCGTTTACAATGAGCAGTTCTTC. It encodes CSANTGTTSVYNEQFF.

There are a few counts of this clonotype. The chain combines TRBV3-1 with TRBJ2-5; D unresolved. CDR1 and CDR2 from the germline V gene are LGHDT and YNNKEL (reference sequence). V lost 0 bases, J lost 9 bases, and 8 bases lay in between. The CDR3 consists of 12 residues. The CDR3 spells CASSQEGRSQYF. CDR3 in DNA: TGTGCCAGCAGCCAAGAGGGCAGATCCCAGTACTTC.

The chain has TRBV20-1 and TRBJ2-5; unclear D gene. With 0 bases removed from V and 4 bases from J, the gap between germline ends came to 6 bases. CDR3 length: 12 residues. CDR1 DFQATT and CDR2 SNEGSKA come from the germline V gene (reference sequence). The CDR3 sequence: CSARDMGETQYF. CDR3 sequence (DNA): TGCAGTGCTAGAGATATGGGAGAGACCCAGTACTTC.

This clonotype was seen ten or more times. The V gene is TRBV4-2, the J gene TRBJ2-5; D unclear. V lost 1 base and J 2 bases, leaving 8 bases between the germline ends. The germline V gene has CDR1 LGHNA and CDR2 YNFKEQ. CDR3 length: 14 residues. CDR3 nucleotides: TGTGCCAGCAGCCAAGTAACGGCTCAAGAGACCCAGTACTTC. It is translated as CASSQVTAQETQYF.

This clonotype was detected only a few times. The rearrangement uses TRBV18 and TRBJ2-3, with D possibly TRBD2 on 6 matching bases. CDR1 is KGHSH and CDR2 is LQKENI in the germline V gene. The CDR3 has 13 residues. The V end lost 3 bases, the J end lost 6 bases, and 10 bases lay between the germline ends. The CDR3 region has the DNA TGTGCCAGCTCACCCCCAGGGAGGGATACGCAGTATTTT. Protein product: CASSPPGRDTQYF.

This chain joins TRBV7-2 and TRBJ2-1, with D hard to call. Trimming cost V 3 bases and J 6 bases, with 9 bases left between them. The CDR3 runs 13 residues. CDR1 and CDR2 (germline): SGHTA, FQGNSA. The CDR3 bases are TGTGCCAGCAGCTTGAGCCTGTCCAATGAGCAGTTCTTC. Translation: CASSLSLSNEQFF.

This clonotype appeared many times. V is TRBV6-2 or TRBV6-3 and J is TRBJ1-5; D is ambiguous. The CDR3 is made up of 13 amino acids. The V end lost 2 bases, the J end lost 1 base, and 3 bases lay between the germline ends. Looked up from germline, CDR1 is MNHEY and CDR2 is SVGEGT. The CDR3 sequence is CASSYGSNQPQHF. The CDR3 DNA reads TGTGCCAGCAGTTACGGAAGCAATCAGCCCCAGCATTTT.

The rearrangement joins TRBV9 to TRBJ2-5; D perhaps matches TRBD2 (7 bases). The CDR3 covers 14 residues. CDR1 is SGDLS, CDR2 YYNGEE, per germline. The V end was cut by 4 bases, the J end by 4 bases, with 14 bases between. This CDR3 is CASSPWGGRETQYF. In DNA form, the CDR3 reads TGTGCCAGCAGCCCTTGGGGGGGCCGAGAGACCCAGTACTTC. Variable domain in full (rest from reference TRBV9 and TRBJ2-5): DSGVTQTPKHLITATGQRVTLRCSPRSGDLSVYWYQQSLDQGLQFLIQYYNGEERAKGNILERFSAQQFPDLHSELNLSSLELGDSALYFCASSPWGGRETQYFGPGTRLLVL.

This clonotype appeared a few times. The CDR3 loop reads CASSPRGRQDITDTQYF. DNA for the CDR3: TGTGCCAGCAGCCCCAGAGGGCGACAGGACATCACAGATACGCAGTATTTT. This chain links TRBV9 with TRBJ2-3, with a tentative D call TRBD1 (6 bases). CDR1 and CDR2 from the germline V gene are SGDLS and YYNGEE. The CDR3 spans 17 residues. V dropped 4 bases and J dropped 2 bases, with 20 bases sitting between them.

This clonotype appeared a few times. For the CDR3, the DNA is TGTGCCAGCAGTTGGCAACTCTCCTACGAGCAGTACTTC. Protein: CASSWQLSYEQYF. The V gene is TRBV12-3 or TRBV12-4, the J gene TRBJ2-7; D remains ambiguous. Deletions cut 4 bases from V and 0 bases from J, with 7 bases between. This CDR3 has 13 residues.